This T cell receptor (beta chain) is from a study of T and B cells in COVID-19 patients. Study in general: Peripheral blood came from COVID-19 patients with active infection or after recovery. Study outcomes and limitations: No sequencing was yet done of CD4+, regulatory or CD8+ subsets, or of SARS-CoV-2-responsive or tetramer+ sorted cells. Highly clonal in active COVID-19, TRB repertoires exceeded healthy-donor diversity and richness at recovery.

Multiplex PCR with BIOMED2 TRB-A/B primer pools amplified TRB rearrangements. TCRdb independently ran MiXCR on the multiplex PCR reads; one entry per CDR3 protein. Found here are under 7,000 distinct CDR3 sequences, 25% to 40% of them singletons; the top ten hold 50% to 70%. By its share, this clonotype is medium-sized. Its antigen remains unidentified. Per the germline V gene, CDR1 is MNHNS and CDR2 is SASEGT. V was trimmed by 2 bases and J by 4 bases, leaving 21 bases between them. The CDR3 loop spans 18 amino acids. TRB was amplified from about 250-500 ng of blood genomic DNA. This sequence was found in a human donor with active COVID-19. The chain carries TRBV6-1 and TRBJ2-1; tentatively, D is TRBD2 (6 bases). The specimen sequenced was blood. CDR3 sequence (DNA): TGTGCCAGCAGTGAAAGGGCGGTCAGGCAGGGAGGTTACAATGAGCAGTTCTTC. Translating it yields CASSERAVRQGGYNEQFF.